This T cell receptor (beta chain) was obtained from a study of T cell repertoires in cytomegalovirus infection. Whole-study context: Well-studied HLA-B-restricted epitopes and recently identified HLA-C-restricted epitopes of CMV were both used in the study. Indications came from public TCR beta signatures; they pointed to CMV infection and to a matching HLA type. Notes on the study in general: In two of eight donors, the top clonotype was HLA-C-restricted CMV-specific. Summed frequency of public TCR beta families distinguished CMV carriers with the relevant HLA.

Each CDR3 protein is one row after TCRdb ran MiXCR on the reads. The table records roughly 310,000 distinct CDR3 sequences, roughly 29% of them present only once. The sample holds a few counts of this clonotype. Its antigen remains unidentified. The sequencing used cultured PBMCs, collected from culture after CMV antigen stimulation. The source is a human donor in good health (CMV status not recorded). Some clones in this sample may be carry-over from other donors' samples.

This CDR3 is CASSVRTGGTEAFF. CDR3 in DNA: TGTGCCAGTAGTGTCCGGACAGGGGGCACTGAAGCTTTCTTT. The genes are TRBV19 and TRBJ1-1; 10 nucleotides match TRBD1. This CDR3 spans 14 amino acids. Germline V gene data show CDR1 as LNHDA and CDR2 as SQIVND (reference sequence). Trimming removed 5 bases from V and 4 bases from J; junction bases left unmatched: 4.